This T cell receptor (beta chain) was captured in a study of CD8+CD57+ T cells in acquired aplastic anemia listed by TCRdb under 2018. Concerning the study at large: Extracted DNA from sorted CD4+ and CD8+ cells averaged about 3.4 ug, ranging from about 0.18 to 27.4 ug. CD8+CD57+ expansion was defined as frequency above the mean frequency observed in healthy subjects. Broader findings and caveats from the paper: Twenty-nine CD8+ CDR3 sequences were found in both patients and controls but appeared to be highly expressed in patients and within the immunodominant clones of the patients. No significant difference in CD8+ Simpson's diversity was found between patients and healthy controls (P=0.060).

Expansion of CD8+CD57+ cells had been shown by flow cytometry in the patients chosen for sequencing. Every patient had severe acquired aplastic anemia, diagnosed using the International Study of Aplastic Anemia and Agranulocytosis and Camitta criteria. At the time blood was sampled, none of the patients had received any therapy. In the study, sorted CD4+ and CD8+ blood T cells from patients with severe aplastic anemia and from healthy subjects underwent deep sequencing of TCR repertoires. In the USA, patient enrollment took place under clinicaltrials.gov protocols 00001620, 01623167, 00001397, 00071045, 00081523 and 00961064. Ficoll-Paque density gradient centrifugation was used to isolate peripheral blood mononuclear cells. Before DNA extraction, CD4+ and CD8+ T cells were sorted by FACS or by magnetic beads. On this clonotype itself: Its cognate antigen has yet to be identified. No much larger clone exists at a distance of one base, and base qualities are not known.

CDR1 and CDR2 were assigned from the germline V gene as SNHLY and FYNNEI. The CDR3 numbers 14 residues from cysteine through phenylalanine. Just the 42-base CDR3 DNA is kept, in frame starting at base 1. Relative to germline, V is missing 3 bases and J is missing 7 bases, with 5 bases of the junction outside any gene match. TCR beta VDJ combination and CDR3 sequence profiling used genomic DNA as the template. An Illumina HiSeq 2000 was used for TCR repertoire sequencing. In the original analysis: TRBV/TRBJ rearrangement plots, CDR3 size and DJ length profiles, and Simpson's diversity index were used to assess repertoires. The most abundant DNA sequence in the deep sequencing data was defined as the immunodominant clone. CDR3 amino acid sequences were checked for sharing between subjects and were compared against published repertoires and the VDJdb database. The public reads were reprocessed in TCRdb via fastp at Q25 and MiXCR, keeping in-frame beta chains. Merged by CDR3 protein, the rows form single entries marked with the most common genes and DNA. The V and J calls were determined by TCRdb, not by the authors. The sample table records about 240,000 distinct CDR3 sequences; around 45% of these occur just once. 7.8% of the sample is in the top ten clones.

Sequencing was performed on sorted CD4+, CD8+, or CD8+CD57+ T cells (not recorded which) from PBMCs. Rearrangement joined TRBV2 to TRBJ1-5; the central 8 bases match TRBD1. The source of this sequence is a human donor with aplastic anemia. The CDR3 loop reads CASSERTGKQPQHF. At the DNA level, the sequence is TGTGCCAGCAGTGAGCGGACAGGGAAACAGCCCCAGCATTTT.